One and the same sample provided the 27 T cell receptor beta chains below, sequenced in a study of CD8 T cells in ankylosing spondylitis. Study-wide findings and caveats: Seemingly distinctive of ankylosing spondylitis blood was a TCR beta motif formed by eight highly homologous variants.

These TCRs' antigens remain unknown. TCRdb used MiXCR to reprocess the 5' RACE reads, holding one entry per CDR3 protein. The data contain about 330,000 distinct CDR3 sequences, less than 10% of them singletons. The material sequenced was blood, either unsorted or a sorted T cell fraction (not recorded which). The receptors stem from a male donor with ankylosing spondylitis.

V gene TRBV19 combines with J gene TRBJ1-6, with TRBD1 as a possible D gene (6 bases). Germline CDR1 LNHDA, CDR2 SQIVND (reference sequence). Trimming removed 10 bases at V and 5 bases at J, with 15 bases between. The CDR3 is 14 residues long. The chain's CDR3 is CATGGGQDNSPLHF. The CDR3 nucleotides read TGTGCCACCGGGGGGGGACAAGATAATTCACCCCTCCACTTT.

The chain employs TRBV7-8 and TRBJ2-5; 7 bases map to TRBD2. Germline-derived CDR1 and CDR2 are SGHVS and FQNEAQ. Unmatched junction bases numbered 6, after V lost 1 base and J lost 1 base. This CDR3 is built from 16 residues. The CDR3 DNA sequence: TGTGCCAGCAGCTTAGACGCTAGCGGAGTCCAAGAGACCCAGTACTTC. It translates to CASSLDASGVQETQYF.

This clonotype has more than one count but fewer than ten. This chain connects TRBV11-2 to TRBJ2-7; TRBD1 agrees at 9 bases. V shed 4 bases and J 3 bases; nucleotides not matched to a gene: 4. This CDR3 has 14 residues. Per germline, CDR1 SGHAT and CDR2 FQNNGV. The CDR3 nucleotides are TGTGCCAGCAGCTACGGACAGGGGTTCTACGAGCAGTACTTC. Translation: CASSYGQGFYEQYF. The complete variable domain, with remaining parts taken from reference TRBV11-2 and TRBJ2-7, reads EAGVAQSPRYKIIEKRQSVAFWCNPISGHATLYWYQQILGQGPKLLIQFQNNGVVDDSQLPKDRFSAERLKGVDSTLKIQPAKLEDSAVYLCASSYGQGFYEQYFGPGTRLTVT.

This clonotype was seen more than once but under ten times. Here the CDR3 reads CASSLEPRGYSNQPQHF. Here the CDR3 DNA reads TGCGCCAGCAGCTTGGAACCGAGGGGTTATAGCAATCAGCCCCAGCATTTT. V and J are TRBV5-1 and TRBJ1-5, with D perhaps TRBD1 (5 bases). The V and J ends lost 0 bases and 0 bases respectively, with 13 bases between them. The CDR3 loop spans 17 amino acids. Germline CDR1 and CDR2: SGHRS and YFSETQ.

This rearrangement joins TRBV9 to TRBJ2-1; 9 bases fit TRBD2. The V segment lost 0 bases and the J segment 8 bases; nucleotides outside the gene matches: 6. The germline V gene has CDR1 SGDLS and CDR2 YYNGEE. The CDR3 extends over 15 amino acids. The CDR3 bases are TGTGCCAGCAGCGTAGTGGCTAGCGGGATCTATGAGCAGTTCTTC. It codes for CASSVVASGIYEQFF.

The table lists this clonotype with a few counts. CDR3 DNA sequence: TGTGCCAGCAGCTTCGGGACCCTTCAGTTCTTC. This codes for CASSFGTLQFF. The chain links TRBV7-2 to TRBJ2-1; D is possibly TRBD1 or TRBD2 (5 bases each). From germline, CDR1 is SGHTA and CDR2 FQGNSA. The CDR3 has 11 amino acids. The V end was cut by 3 bases, the J end by 13 bases, with 10 bases between. Drawing the rest from reference TRBV7-2 and TRBJ2-1, the complete variable domain is GAGVSQSPSNKVTEKGKDVELRCDPISGHTALYWYRQSLGQGLEFLIYFQGNSAPDKSGLPSDRFSAERTGGSVSTLTIQRTQQEDSAVYLCASSFGTLQFFGPGTRLTVL.

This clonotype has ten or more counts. The CDR3 reads CASSFTGSSYNEQFF. The CDR3 DNA reads TGTGCCAGCAGCTTTACCGGGAGTTCCTACAATGAGCAGTTCTTC. The chain recombines TRBV7-2 with TRBJ2-1; TRBD2 might be the D (6 bases). V shed 3 bases and J shed 1 base, with 10 bases lying between them. The length of the CDR3 is 15 residues. Per the germline V gene, CDR1 is SGHTA and CDR2 is FQGNSA.

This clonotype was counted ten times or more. This chain's CDR3 is CASSPWGRGYLSGANVLTF. CDR3 coding DNA: TGTGCCAGCAGTCCCTGGGGCAGGGGGTATCTCTCTGGGGCCAACGTCCTGACTTTC. The chain uses TRBV28 and TRBJ2-6, with TRBD1 matching 7 bases. This CDR3 spans 19 amino acids. Germline V gene data show CDR1 as MDHEN and CDR2 as SYDVKM. The ends lost 5 bases at V and 0 bases at J; junction bases unmatched: 13.

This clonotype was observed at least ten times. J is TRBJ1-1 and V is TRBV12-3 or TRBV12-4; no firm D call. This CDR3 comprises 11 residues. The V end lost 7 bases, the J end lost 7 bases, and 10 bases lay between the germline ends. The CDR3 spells CASIREFEAFF. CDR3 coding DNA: TGTGCCAGCATTCGAGAGTTTGAAGCTTTCTTT.

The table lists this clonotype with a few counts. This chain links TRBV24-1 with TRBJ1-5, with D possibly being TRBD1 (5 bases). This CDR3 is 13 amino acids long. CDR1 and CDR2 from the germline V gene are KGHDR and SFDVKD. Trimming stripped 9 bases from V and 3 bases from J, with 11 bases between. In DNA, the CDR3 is TGTGCCACCGGGGGGAGGGACAATCAGCCCCAGCATTTT. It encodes CATGGRDNQPQHF.

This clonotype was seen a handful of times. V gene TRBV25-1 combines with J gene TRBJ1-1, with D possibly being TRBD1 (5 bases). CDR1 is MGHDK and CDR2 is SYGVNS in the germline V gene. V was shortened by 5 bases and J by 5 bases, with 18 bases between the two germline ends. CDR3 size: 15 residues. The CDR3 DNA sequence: TGTGCCAGCAGTCCCACCCTGGGGGGTATTACTGAAGCTTTCTTT. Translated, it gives CASSPTLGGITEAFF. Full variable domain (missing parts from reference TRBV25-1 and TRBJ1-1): EADIYQTPRYLVIGTGKKITLECSQTMGHDKMYWYQQDPGMELHLIHYSYGVNSTEKGDLSSESTVSRIRTEHFPLTLESARPSHTSQYLCASSPTLGGITEAFFGQGTRLTVV.

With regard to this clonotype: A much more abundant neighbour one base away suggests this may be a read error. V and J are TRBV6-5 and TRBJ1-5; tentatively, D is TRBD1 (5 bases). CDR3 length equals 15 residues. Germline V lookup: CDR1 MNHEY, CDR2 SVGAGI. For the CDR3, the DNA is TGTGCCAGCGGTTACTCGGCGGGGGGCAATCAGCCCCAGCATTTT. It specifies CASGYSAGGNQPQHF.

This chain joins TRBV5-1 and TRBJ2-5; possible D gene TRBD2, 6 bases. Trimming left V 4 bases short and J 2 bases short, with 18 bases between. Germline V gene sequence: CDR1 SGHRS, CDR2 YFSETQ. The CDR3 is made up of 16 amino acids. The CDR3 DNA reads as TGCGCCAGCAGCCGGAGTATAGCGGCCGATCAAGAGACCCAGTACTTC. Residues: CASSRSIAADQETQYF.

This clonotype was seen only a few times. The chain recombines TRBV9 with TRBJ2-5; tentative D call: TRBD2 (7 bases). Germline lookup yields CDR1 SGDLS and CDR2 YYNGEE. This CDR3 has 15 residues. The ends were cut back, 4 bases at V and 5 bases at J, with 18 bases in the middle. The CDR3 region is CASSPEGGVGETQYF. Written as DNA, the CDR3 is TGTGCCAGCAGCCCCGAGGGGGGGGTAGGGGAGACCCAGTACTTC.

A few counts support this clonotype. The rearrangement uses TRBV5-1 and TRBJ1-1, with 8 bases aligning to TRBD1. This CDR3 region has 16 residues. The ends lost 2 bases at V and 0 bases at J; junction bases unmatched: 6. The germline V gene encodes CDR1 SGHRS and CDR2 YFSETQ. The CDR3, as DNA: TGCGCCAGCAGCTTTACAGGGGGAACCATGAACACTGAAGCTTTCTTT. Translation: CASSFTGGTMNTEAFF.

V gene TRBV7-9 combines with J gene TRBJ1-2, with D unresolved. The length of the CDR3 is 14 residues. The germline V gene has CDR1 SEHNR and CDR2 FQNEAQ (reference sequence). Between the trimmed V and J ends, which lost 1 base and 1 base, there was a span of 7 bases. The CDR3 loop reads CASSLDSLNYGYTF. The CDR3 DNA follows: TGTGCCAGCAGCTTAGACAGCCTTAACTATGGCTACACCTTC. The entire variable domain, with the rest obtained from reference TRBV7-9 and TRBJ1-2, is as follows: DTGVSQNPRHKITKRGQNVTFRCDPISEHNRLYWYRQTLGQGPEFLTYFQNEAQLEKSRLLSDRFSAERPKGSFSTLEIQRTEQGDSAMYLCASSLDSLNYGYTFGSGTRLTVV.

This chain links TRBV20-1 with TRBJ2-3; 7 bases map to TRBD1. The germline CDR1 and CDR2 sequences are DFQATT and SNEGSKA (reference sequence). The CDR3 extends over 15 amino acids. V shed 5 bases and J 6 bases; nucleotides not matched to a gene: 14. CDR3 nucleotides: TGCAGTGCTGATCCGGGACAGATAGCCTGGGATACGCAGTATTTT. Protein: CSADPGQIAWDTQYF.

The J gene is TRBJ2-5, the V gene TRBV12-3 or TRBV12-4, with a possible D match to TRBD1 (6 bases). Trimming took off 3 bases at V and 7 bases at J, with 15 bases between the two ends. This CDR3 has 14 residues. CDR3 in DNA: TGTGCCAGCAGTTTCGGCACAGGGCTGGGGACCCAGTACTTC. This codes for CASSFGTGLGTQYF.

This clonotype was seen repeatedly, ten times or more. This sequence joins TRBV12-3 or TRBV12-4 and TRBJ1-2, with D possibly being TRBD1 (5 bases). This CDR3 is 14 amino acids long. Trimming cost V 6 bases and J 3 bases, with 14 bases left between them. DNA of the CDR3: TGTGCCAGCAGCCTCAGGGCGCAGCACTATGGCTACACCTTC. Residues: CASSLRAQHYGYTF.

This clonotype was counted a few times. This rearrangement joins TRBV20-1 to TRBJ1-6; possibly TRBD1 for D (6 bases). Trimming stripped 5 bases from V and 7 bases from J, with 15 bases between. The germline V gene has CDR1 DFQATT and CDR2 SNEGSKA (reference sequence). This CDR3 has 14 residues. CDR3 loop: CSAPGRGANSPLHF. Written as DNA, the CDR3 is TGCAGTGCTCCCGGCCGGGGGGCGAATTCACCCCTCCACTTT.

For the CDR3, the DNA is TGCGCCAGCAGCCCCGGAGGACAGGCCTACGAGCAGTACTTC. This encodes CASSPGGQAYEQYF. This chain uses TRBV5-1 with TRBJ2-7; TRBD1 matches 7 bases. The CDR3 sequence is 14 residues long. Germline V gene lookup returns CDR1 SGHRS and CDR2 YFSETQ. J lost 2 bases, V lost 4 bases, and 6 bases had no gene match. The full variable domain, in which reference TRBV5-1 and TRBJ2-7 provide the parts outside the CDR3, is KAGVTQTPRYLIKTRGQQVTLSCSPISGHRSVSWYQQTPGQGLQFLFEYFSETQRNKGNFPGRFSGRQFSNSRSEMNVSTLELGDSALYLCASSPGGQAYEQYFGPGTRLTVT.

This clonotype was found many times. This CDR3 reads CASSLETGDGYTF. CDR3 nucleotide sequence: TGTGCCAGCAGTTTAGAGACAGGTGATGGCTACACCTTC. The chain is built from TRBV12-3 or TRBV12-4 and TRBJ1-2; possibly TRBD1 for D (6 bases). V lost 1 base, J lost 6 bases, and 9 bases lay in between. The length of the CDR3 is 13 residues.

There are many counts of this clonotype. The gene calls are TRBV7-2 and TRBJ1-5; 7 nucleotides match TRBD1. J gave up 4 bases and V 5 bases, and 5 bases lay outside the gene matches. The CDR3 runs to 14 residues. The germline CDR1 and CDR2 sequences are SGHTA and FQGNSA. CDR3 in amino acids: CASSTTGRNQPQHF. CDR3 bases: TGTGCCAGCAGCACGACAGGGAGGAATCAGCCCCAGCATTTT.

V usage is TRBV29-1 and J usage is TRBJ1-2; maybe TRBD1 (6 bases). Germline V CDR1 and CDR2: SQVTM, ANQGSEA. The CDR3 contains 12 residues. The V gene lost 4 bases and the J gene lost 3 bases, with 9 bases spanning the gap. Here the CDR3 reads CSVGQVHYGYTF. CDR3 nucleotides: TGCAGCGTTGGACAGGTACACTATGGCTACACCTTC.

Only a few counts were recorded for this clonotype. The DNA of the CDR3 is TGTGCCAGCAGTGCCGCGGGACAGGGAAGAAACATTCAGTACTTC. Translation: CASSAAGQGRNIQYF. The chain couples TRBV2 to TRBJ2-4, with 9 bases aligning to TRBD1. The trim removed 4 bases at V and 6 bases at J, leaving 7 bases unmatched. The CDR3 runs 15 residues. Germline CDR1 SNHLY, CDR2 FYNNEI.

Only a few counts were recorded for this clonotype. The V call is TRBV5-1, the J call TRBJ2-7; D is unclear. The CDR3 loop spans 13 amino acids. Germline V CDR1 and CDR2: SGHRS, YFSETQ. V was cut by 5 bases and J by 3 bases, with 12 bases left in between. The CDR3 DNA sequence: TGCGCCAGCAGGGGCGTCATCAGCTACGAGCAGTACTTC. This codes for CASRGVISYEQYF.

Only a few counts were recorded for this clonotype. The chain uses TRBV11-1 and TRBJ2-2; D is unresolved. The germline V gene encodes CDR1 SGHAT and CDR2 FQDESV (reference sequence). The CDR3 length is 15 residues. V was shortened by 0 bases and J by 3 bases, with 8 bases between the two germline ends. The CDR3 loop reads CASSLARQDTGELFF. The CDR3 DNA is TGTGCCAGCAGCTTAGCGAGGCAGGACACCGGGGAGCTGTTTTTT. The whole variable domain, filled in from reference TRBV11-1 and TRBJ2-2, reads EAEVAQSPRYKITEKSQAVAFWCDPISGHATLYWYRQILGQGPELLVQFQDESVVDDSQLPKDRFSAERLKGVDSTLKIQPAELGDSAMYLCASSLARQDTGELFFGEGSRLTVL.